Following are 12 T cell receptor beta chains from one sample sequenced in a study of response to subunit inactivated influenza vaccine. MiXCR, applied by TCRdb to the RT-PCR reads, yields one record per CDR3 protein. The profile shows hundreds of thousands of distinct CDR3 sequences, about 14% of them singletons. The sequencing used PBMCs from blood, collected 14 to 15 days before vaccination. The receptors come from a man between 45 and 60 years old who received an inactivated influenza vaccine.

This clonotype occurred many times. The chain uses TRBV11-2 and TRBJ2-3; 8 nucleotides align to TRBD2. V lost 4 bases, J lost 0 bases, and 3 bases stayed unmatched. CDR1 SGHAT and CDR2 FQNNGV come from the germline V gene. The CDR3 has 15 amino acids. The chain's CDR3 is CASSYTSGSTDTQYF. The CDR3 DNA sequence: TGTGCCAGCAGCTATACTAGCGGTAGCACAGATACGCAGTATTTT.

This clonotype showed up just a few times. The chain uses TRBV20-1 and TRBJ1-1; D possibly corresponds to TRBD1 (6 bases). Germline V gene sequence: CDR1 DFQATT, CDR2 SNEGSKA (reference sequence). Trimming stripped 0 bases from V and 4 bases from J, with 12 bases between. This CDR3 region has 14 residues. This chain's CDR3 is CSARDRQGFTEAFF. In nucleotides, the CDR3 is TGCAGTGCTAGAGATCGGCAGGGGTTCACTGAAGCTTTCTTT.

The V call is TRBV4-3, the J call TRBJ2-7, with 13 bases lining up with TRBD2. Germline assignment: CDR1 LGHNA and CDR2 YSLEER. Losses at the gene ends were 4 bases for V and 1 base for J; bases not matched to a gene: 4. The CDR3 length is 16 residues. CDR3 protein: CASSPGLAGESYEQYF. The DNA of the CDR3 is TGCGCCAGCAGCCCTGGACTAGCGGGGGAGTCCTACGAGCAGTACTTC.

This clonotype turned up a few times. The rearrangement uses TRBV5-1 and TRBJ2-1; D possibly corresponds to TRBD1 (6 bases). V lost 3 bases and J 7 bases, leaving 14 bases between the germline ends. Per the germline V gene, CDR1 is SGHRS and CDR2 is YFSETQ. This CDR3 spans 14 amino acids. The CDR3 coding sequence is TGCGCCAGCAGCTACGGGACACAGAGGAATGAGCAGTTCTTC. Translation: CASSYGTQRNEQFF.

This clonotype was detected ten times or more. The CDR3 here is CASSHGAQGNSPLHF. CDR3 coding DNA: TGTGCCAGCAGCCACGGGGCACAGGGGAATTCACCCCTCCACTTT. V and J are TRBV3-1 and TRBJ1-6; TRBD1 matches at 7 bases. V shed 3 bases and J 7 bases; nucleotides not matched to a gene: 6. The CDR3 runs to 15 residues. Per the germline V gene, CDR1 is LGHDT and CDR2 is YNNKEL (reference sequence).

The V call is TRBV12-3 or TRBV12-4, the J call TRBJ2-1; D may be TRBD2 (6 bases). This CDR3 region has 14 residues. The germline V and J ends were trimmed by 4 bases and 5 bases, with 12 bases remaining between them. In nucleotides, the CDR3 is TGTGCCAGCAGTTCAACCGGGAGTCACAATGAGCAGTTCTTC. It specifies CASSSTGSHNEQFF.

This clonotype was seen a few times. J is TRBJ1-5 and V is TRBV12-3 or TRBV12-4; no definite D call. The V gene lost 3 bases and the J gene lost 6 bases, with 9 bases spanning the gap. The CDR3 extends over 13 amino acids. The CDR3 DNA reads TGTGCCAGCAGTTTGCTTATGAGTCAGCCCCAGCATTTT. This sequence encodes CASSLLMSQPQHF.

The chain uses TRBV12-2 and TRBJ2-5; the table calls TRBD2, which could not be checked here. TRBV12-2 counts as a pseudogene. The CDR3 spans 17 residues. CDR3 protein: CASRFLFLAGEEETQYF. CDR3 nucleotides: TGTGCAAGTCGCTTTCTTTTTCTAGCGGGGGAAGAAGAGACCCAGTACTTC.

The CDR3 loop reads CASSQDFRGGETQYF. CDR3 coding DNA: TGCGCCAGCAGCCAAGATTTCAGGGGAGGAGAGACCCAGTACTTC. The genes are TRBV4-3 and TRBJ2-5, with D tentatively TRBD1 or TRBD2 (6 bases each). Between the trimmed V and J ends, which lost 0 bases and 4 bases, there was a span of 12 bases. The CDR3 sequence is 15 residues long. The germline V gene encodes CDR1 LGHNA and CDR2 YSLEER.

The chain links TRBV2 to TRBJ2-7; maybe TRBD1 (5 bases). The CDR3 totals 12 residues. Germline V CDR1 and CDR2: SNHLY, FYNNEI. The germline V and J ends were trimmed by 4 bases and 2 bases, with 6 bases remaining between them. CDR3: CASSGQPYEQYF. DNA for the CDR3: TGTGCCAGCAGTGGACAGCCCTACGAGCAGTACTTC.

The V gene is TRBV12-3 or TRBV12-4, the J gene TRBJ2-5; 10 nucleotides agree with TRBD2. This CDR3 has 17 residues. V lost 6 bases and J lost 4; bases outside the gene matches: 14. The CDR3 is CASSLGTALAGVETQYF. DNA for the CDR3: TGTGCCAGCAGCCTAGGAACCGCTCTAGCGGGAGTAGAGACCCAGTACTTC.

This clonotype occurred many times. The DNA for the CDR3 is TGTGCCAGCAGCAGGGGAGGGCGGTCCTACAATGAGCAGTTCTTC. It is translated as CASSRGGRSYNEQFF. The rearrangement joins TRBV11-3 to TRBJ2-1; 7 bases fit TRBD2. Losses at the gene ends were 5 bases for V and 1 base for J; bases not matched to a gene: 5. This CDR3 is built from 15 residues. Per germline, CDR1 SGHNT and CDR2 YENEEA.